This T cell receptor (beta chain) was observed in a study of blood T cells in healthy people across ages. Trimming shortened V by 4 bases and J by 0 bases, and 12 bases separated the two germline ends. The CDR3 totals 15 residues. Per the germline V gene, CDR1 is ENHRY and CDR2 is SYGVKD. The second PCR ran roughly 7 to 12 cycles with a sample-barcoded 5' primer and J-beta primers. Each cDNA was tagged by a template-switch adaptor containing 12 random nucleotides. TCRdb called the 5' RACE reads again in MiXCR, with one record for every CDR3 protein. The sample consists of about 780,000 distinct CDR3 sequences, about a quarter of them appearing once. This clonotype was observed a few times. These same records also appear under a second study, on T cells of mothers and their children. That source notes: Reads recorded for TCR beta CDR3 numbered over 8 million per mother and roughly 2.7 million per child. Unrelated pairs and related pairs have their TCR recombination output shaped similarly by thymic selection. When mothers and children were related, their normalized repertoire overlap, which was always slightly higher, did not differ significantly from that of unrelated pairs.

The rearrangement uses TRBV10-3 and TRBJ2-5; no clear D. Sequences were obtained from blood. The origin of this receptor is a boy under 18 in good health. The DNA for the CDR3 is TGTGCCATCAGTGCAAACAGCATCGACCAAGAGACCCAGTACTTC. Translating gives CAISANSIDQETQYF.